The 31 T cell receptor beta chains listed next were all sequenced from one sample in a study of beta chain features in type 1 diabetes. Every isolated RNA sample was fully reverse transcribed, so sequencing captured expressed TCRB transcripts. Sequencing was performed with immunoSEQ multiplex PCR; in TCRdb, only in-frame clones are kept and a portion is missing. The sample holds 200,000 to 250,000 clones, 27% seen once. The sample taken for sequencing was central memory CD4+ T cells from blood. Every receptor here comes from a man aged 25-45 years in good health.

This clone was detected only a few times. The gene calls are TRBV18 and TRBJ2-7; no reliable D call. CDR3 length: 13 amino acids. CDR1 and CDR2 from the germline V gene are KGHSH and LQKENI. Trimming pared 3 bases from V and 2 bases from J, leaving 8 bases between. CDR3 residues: CASSPRTTYEQYF. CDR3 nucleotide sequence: TGTGCCAGCTCACCCAGGACCACCTACGAGCAGTACTTC.

CDR3 amino acids: CASTKREVETQYF. CDR3 coding DNA: TGTGCCAGCACGAAGCGGGAGGTCGAGACCCAGTACTTC. The chain carries TRBV6-1 and TRBJ2-5, with 9 bases that match TRBD2. CDR1 MNHNS and CDR2 SASEGT come from the germline V gene. The CDR3 is made up of 13 amino acids. The J segment lost 5 bases and the V segment lost 7 bases, leaving 5 bases of the junction unmatched.

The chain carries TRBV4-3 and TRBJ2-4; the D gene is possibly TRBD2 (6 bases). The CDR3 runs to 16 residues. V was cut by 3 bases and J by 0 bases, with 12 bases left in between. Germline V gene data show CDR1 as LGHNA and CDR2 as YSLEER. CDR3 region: CASSHSSDLAKNIQYF. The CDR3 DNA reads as TGCGCCAGCAGCCACTCTAGCGACCTAGCCAAAAACATTCAGTACTTC.

The CDR3, as DNA: TGTGCCAGCAGTCGAGCGGGAGTCTTTCAAGAGACCCAGTACTTC. Translating it yields CASSRAGVFQETQYF. This chain joins TRBV9 and TRBJ2-5; 8 bases are a match to TRBD2. In germline, CDR1 is SGDLS, CDR2 YYNGEE. The CDR3 is made up of 15 amino acids. Trimming removed 5 bases from V and 2 bases from J; junction bases left unmatched: 8.

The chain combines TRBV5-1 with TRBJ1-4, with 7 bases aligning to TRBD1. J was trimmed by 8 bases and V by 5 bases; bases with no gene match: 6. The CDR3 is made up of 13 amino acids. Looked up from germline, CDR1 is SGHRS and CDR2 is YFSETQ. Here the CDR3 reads CASRIQGTEKLFF. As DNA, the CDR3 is TGCGCCAGCAGAATACAGGGGACGGAAAAACTGTTTTTT. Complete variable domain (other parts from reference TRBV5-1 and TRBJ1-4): KAGVTQTPRYLIKTRGQQVTLSCSPISGHRSVSWYQQTPGQGLQFLFEYFSETQRNKGNFPGRFSGRQFSNSRSEMNVSTLELGDSALYLCASRIQGTEKLFFGSGTQLSVL.

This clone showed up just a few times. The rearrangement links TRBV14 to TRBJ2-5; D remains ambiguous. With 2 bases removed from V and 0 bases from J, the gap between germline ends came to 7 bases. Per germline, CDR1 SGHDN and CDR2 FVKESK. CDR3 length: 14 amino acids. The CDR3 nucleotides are TGTGCCAGCAGCCAATTCCCTAACCAAGAGACCCAGTACTTC. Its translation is CASSQFPNQETQYF.

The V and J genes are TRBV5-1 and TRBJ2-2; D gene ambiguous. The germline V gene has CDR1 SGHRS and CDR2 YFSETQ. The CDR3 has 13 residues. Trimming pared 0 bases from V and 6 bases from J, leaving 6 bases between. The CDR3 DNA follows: TGCGCCAGCAGCTTGGGTGTATCCGGGGAGCTGTTTTTT. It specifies CASSLGVSGELFF.

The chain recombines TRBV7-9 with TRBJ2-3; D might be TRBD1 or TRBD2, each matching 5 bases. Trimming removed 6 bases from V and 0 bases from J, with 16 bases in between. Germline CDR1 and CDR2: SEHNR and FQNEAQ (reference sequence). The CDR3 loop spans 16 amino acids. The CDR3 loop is CASSSAPGPSTDTQYF. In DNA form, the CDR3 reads TGTGCCAGCAGTTCCGCACCGGGGCCTAGCACAGATACGCAGTATTTT.

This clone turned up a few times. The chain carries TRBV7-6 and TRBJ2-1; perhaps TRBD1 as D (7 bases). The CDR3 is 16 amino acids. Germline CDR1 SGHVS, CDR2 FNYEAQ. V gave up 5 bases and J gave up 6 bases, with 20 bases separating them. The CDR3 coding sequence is TGTGCCAGCAGCCAGGGGGTCGGCGGGATTGGCAATGAGCAGTTCTTC. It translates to CASSQGVGGIGNEQFF.

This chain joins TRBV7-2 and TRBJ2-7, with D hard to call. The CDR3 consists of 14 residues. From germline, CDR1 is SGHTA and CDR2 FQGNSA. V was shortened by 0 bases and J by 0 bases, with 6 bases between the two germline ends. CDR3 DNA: TGTGCCAGCAGCTTAGCGGCGGCCTCCTACGAGCAGTACTTC. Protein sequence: CASSLAAASYEQYF.

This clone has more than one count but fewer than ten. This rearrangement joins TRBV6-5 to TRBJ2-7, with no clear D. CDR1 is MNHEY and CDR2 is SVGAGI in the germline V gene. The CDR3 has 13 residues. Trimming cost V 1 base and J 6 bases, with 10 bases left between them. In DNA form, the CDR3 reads TGTGCCAGCAGTTACTATGGGCCGAGCGAGCAGTACTTC. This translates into CASSYYGPSEQYF.

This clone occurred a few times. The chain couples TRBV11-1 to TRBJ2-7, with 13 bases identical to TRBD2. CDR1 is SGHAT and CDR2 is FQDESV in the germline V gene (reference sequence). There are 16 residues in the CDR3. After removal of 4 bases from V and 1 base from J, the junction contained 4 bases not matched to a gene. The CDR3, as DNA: TGTGCCAGCAGCTCCAGGACTAGCGGGGGTTCCTACGAGCAGTACTTC. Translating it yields CASSSRTSGGSYEQYF.

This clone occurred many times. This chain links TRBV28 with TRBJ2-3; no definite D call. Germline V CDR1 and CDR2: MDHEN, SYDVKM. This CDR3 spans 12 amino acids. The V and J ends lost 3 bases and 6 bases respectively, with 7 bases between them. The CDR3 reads CASSLSGDTQYF. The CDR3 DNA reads TGTGCCAGCAGTTTGTCTGGGGATACGCAGTATTTT.

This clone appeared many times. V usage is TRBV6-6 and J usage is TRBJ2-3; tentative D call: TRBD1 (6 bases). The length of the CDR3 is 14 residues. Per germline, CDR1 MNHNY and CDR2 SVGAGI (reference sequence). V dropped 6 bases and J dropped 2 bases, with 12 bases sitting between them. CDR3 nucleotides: TGTGCCAGCAGCCACCGGGACATCACAGATACGCAGTATTTT. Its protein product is CASSHRDITDTQYF.

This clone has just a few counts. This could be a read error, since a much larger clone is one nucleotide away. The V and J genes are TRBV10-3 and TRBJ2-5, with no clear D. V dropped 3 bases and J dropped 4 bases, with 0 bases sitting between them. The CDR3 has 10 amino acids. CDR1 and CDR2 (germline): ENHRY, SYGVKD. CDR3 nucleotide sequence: TGTGCCATCAGTGAAGAGACCCAGTACTTC. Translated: CAISEETQYF.

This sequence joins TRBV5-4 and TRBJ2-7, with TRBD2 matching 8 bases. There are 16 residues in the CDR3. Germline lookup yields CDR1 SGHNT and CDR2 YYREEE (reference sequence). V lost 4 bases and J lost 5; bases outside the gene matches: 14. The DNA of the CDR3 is TGTGCCAGCAGCCCTCGAGGGGGGCGGGAGGTCCACGAGCAGTACTTC. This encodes CASSPRGGREVHEQYF.

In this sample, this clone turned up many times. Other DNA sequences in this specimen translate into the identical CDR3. CDR3 DNA: TGTGCCAGCTCACCCGTGCCCGGGGCCAACGTCCTGACTTTC. This encodes CASSPVPGANVLTF. The chain recombines TRBV18 with TRBJ2-6; D unclear. The V end lost 3 bases, the J end lost 4 bases, and 7 bases lay between the germline ends. The germline V gene has CDR1 KGHSH and CDR2 LQKENI. The CDR3 extends over 14 amino acids.

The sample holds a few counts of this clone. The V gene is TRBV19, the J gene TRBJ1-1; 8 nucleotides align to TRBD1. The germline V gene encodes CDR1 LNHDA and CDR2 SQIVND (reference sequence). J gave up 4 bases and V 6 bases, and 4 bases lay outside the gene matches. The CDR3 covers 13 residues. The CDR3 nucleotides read TGTGCCAGTAGCGTACAGGGGGGCACTGAAGCTTTCTTT. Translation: CASSVQGGTEAFF.

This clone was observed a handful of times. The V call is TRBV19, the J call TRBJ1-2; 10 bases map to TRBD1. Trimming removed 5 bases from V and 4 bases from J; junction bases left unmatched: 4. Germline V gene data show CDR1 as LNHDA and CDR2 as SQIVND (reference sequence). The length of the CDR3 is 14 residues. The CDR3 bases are TGTGCCAGTAGTCTGACAGGGGGCCGCTATGGCTACACCTTC. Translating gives CASSLTGGRYGYTF.

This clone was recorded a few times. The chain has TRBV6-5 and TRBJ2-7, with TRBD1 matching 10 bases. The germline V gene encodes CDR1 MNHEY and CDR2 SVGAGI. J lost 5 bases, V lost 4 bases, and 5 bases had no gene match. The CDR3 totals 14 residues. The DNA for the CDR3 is TGTGCCAGCAGTTTGGACAGGGGGAGGAACGAGCAGTACTTC. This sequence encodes CASSLDRGRNEQYF.

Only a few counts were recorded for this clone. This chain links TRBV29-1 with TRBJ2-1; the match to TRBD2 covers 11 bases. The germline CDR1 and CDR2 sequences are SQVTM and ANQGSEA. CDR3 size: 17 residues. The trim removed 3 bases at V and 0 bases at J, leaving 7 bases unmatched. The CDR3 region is CSVEASGGLSSYNEQFF. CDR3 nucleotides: TGCAGCGTTGAGGCTAGCGGGGGGTTGAGCTCCTACAATGAGCAGTTCTTC.

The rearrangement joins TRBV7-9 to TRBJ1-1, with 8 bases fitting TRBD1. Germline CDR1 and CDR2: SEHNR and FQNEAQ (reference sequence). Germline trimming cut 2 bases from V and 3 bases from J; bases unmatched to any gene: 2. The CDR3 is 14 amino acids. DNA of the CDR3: TGTGCCAGCAGCTTAACAGGGGGTTACACTGAAGCTTTCTTT. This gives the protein CASSLTGGYTEAFF.

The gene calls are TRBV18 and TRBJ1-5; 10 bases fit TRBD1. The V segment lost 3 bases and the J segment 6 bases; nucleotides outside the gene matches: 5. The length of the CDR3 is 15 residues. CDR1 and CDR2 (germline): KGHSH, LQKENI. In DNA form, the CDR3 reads TGTGCCAGCTCACCCGGGACAGGGGTCTCTCAGCCCCAGCATTTT. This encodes CASSPGTGVSQPQHF.

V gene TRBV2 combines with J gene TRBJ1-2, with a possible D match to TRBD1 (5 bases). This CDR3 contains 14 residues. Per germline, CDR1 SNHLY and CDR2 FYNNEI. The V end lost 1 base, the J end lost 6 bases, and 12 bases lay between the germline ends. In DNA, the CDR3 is TGTGCCAGCAGTGAAGTGACAGAACTCAATGGCTACACCTTC. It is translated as CASSEVTELNGYTF. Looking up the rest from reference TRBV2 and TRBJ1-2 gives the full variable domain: EPEVTQTPSHQVTQMGQEVILRCVPISNHLYFYWYRQILGQKVEFLVSFYNNEISEKSEIFDDQFSVERPDGSNFTLKIRSTKLEDSAMYFCASSEVTELNGYTFGSGTRLTVV.

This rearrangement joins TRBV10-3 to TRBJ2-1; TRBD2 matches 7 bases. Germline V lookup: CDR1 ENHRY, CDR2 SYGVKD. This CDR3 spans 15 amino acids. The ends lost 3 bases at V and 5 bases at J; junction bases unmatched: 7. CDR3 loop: CAISERSGANNEQFF. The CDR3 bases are TGTGCCATCAGTGAAAGAAGCGGGGCTAACAATGAGCAGTTCTTC.

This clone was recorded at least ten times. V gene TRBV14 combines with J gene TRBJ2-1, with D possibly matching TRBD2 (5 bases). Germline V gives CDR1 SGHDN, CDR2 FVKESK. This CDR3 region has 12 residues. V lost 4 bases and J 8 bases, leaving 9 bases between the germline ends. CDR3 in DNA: TGTGCCAGCAGCCCCCGGGGTGATGAGCAGTTCTTC. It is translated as CASSPRGDEQFF.

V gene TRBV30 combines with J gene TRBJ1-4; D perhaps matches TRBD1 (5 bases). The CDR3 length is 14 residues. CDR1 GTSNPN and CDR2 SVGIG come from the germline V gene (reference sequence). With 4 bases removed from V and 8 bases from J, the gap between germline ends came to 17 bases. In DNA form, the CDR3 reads TGTGCCTGGACCCCTGGGGGGTCCGGAGAAAAACTGTTTTTT. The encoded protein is CAWTPGGSGEKLFF.

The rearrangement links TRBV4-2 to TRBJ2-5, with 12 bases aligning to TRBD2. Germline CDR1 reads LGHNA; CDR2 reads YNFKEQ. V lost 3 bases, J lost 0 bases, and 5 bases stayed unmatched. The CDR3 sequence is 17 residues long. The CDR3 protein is CASSQYGTSGHQETQYF. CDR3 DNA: TGTGCCAGCAGCCAGTATGGGACTAGCGGGCACCAAGAGACCCAGTACTTC.

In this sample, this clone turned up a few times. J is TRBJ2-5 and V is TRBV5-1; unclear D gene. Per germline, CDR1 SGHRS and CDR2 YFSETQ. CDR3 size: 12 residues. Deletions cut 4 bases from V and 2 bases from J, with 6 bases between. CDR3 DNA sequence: TGCGCCAGCAGCCCGTTTCAAGAGACCCAGTACTTC. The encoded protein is CASSPFQETQYF.

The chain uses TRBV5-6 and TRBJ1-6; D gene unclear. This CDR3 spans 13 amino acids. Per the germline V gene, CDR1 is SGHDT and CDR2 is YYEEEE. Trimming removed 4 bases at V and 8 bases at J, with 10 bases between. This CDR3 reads CASSAGGDSPLHF. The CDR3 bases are TGTGCCAGCAGCGCTGGTGGGGATTCACCCCTCCACTTT.

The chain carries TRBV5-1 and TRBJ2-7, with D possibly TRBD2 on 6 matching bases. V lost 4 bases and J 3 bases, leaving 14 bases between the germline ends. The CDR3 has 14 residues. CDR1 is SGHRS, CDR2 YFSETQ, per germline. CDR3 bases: TGCGCCAGCAGCATTCTGACTAGACACTACGAGCAGTACTTC. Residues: CASSILTRHYEQYF.